This T cell receptor beta chain stems from a study of blood T cell repertoires in COVID-19. The method was immunoSEQ multiplex PCR; TCRdb's version includes in-frame clones alone and lacks a portion of them. The sample lists some 180,000 clones; 80% to 90% were seen once. The CDR3 length is 14 residues. Germline loops: CDR1 MGHDK, CDR2 SYGVNS. Trimming took 6 bases from V and 2 from J, leaving 12 bases between them. The TCR originated in a woman of 80 years or more with COVID-19, enrolled during active disease. The sample consisted of peripheral blood. V and J are TRBV25-1 and TRBJ2-3; TRBD1 is a possible D gene (6 bases). Here the CDR3 reads CASRLRGFTDTQYF. The CDR3 DNA is TGTGCCAGCAGGCTCAGGGGATTCACAGATACGCAGTATTTT. The whole variable domain, filled in from reference TRBV25-1 and TRBJ2-3, reads EADIYQTPRYLVIGTGKKITLECSQTMGHDKMYWYQQDPGMELHLIHYSYGVNSTEKGDLSSESTVSRIRTEHFPLTLESARPSHTSQYLCASRLRGFTDTQYFGPGTRLTVL.